Listed below are T cell receptor beta chains from one sample, sequenced in a study of CD8 T cells in Susac syndrome. Via MiXCR, TCRdb re-called the immunoSEQ multiplex PCR reads, giving one row per CDR3 protein. Among 150,000 to 200,000 distinct CDR3 sequences listed, 90% to 96% were seen once. Material for sequencing was CD4+ T cells from PBMCs. Every receptor here comes from a human donor with multiple sclerosis. Each CDR3 is given with its conserved first and last residue. A D gene is named only where the DNA matches it firmly. Clone size is stated in some rows and not others, as once, few, many or a class when expanded.

TRBJ1-6,.,.,TRBV27,TGTGCCAGCAGTTTACCGATAACTAATTCACCCCTCCACTTT,CASSLPITNSPLHF
TRBJ2-5,once,TRBD2,TRBV29-1,TGCAGCGTTGTCCCGCTAGCGGGAGGAGAGACCCAGTACTTC,CSVVPLAGGETQYF
TRBJ1-6,.,.,TRBV6-2/TRBV6-3,TGTGCCAGCAGTTACAGGGGCAGTTATAATTCACCCCTCCACTTT,CASSYRGSYNSPLHF
TRBJ2-4,.,.,TRBV15,TGTGCCACCAGCAGAAGCACACTGGGGGACAAAAACATTCAGTACTTC,CATSRSTLGDKNIQYF
TRBJ2-1,once,TRBD2,TRBV6-4,TGTGCCAGCAGCGTGGGACTAGCGGAGCGAGATGAGCAGTTCTTC,CASSVGLAERDEQFF
TRBJ1-5,.,TRBD1,TRBV6-1,TGTGCCAGCAGCCTTACGTTGGGACAGCACAGCAATCAGCCCCAGCATTTT,CASSLTLGQHSNQPQHF
TRBJ2-5,.,.,TRBV29-1,TGCAGCGTTGGAACAGAACAAGAGACCCAGTACTTC,CSVGTEQETQYF
TRBJ2-7,.,.,TRBV12-3/TRBV12-4,TGTGCCAGCAGTTTAGGGGGTAACGAGCAGTACTTC,CASSLGGNEQYF
TRBJ1-1,.,.,TRBV9,TGTGCCAGCAGCGTCTATATGGACAGAATGAACACTGAAGCTTTCTTT,CASSVYMDRMNTEAFF
TRBJ2-5,.,.,TRBV29-1,TGCAGCGTTGTAATCCGGACCTCACCTTACCAACAAGAGACCCAGTACTTC,CSVVIRTSPYQQETQYF
TRBJ2-1,.,.,TRBV7-3,TGTGCCAGCAGCTCGGGGGCTCACAATGAGCAGTTCTTC,CASSSGAHNEQFF
TRBJ1-3,.,TRBD1,TRBV29-1,TGCAGCGTTGAACCGGACAGGGGGCGAGCCGGAAACACCATATATTTT,CSVEPDRGRAGNTIYF
TRBJ2-1,.,TRBD2,TRBV5-4,TGTGCCAGCAGCTTAAGGGCGGGGGGTCCCGGTCGGAGTGAGCAGTTCTTC,CASSLRAGGPGRSEQFF
TRBJ1-4,once,TRBD1,TRBV30,TGTGCCTGGAGGGGACAGGGACGTGAAAAACTGTTTTTT,CAWRGQGREKLFF
TRBJ2-1,once,.,TRBV5-1,TGCGCCAGCAGCCCGACAGCGGTCTGGTACAATGAGCAGTTCTTC,CASSPTAVWYNEQFF
TRBJ2-6,.,.,TRBV12-3/TRBV12-4,TGTGCCAGCATAGGGATCTCTGGGGCCAACGTCCTGACTTTC,CASIGISGANVLTF
TRBJ2-1,.,TRBD1,TRBV5-6,TGTGCCAGCAGCAAGAAAGGGGGGGACAGGGAGTTCTTC,CASSKKGGDREFF
TRBJ2-4,.,TRBD2,TRBV3-1,TGTGCCAGCAGCCAAGACGGGGGGAGTATTCAGTACTTC,CASSQDGGSIQYF
TRBJ2-3,.,.,TRBV5-6,TGTGCCAGCAGCCTTCCCGGGAGCACAGATACGCAGTATTTT,CASSLPGSTDTQYF
TRBJ1-2,once,.,TRBV29-1,TGCAGCGTTGCCGCGGCAGCGAATGGCTACACCTTC,CSVAAAANGYTF
TRBJ1-1,.,.,TRBV29-1,TGCAGCACCTTCCTGGGGGGGAGTAAGACTGAAGCTTTCTTT,CSTFLGGSKTEAFF
TRBJ2-7,.,.,TRBV7-9,TGTGCCAGCAGCTTAATACAGGCGGACGAGCAGTACTTC,CASSLIQADEQYF
TRBJ2-7,.,TRBD2,TRBV6-1,TGTGCCAGCAGTATCCTCTCCGGGGGGACTAGCTCCTACGAGCAGTACTTC,CASSILSGGTSSYEQYF
TRBJ2-7,.,TRBD2,TRBV4-2,TGTGCCAGCAGCCAAGACAACCTAGCGGGGGGGCCGGACGAGCAGTACTTC,CASSQDNLAGGPDEQYF
TRBJ1-2,.,.,TRBV20-1,TGCAGTGCTAGCGCTGGCAGGGTGGGGGGCTACACCTTC,CSASAGRVGGYTF
TRBJ2-1,.,.,TRBV2,TGTGCCAGCAGTGAGGGTCGGTCCTCCTTC,CASSEGRSSF
TRBJ1-1,.,TRBD1,TRBV7-2,TGTGCCAGCAGCCAACAGGGGGCGGATGCTTTCTTT,CASSQQGADAFF
TRBJ2-5,.,.,TRBV12-3/TRBV12-4,TGTGCCAGCAGTTTATCCGGCGGGGGCTTCCAAGAGACCCAGTACTTC,CASSLSGGGFQETQYF
TRBJ1-2,.,.,TRBV7-2,TGTGCCAGCAGCCCGTCGGGACCTTATGGCTACACCTTC,CASSPSGPYGYTF